Presented here are 20 T cell receptor beta chains from one specimen sequenced in a study of CD8+ T cells in alopecia areata. It was cDNA, reverse transcribed from extracted RNA, that served as the sequencing template. Using immunoSEQ multiplex PCR, the repertoire was profiled, and TCRdb retains in-frame clones only, with some absent. The sample has roughly 15,000 clones, roughly 60% seen once. In alopecia areata patients, both lesional scalp punch biopsies and peripheral blood were collected. The sequencing sample was made of skin. The receptors originated from a human donor with alopecia areata.

The genes are TRBV30 and TRBJ2-2; 8 nucleotides agree with TRBD2. The germline gives CDR1 GTSNPN, CDR2 SVGIG (reference sequence). V was clipped by 4 bases and J by 6 bases; unmatched bases: 7. This CDR3 is 14 amino acids long. The CDR3 sequence: CAWIGRGRAGELFF. The CDR3 DNA is TGTGCCTGGATCGGGAGGGGTCGTGCCGGGGAGCTGTTTTTT.

The chain links TRBV28 to TRBJ1-4; 7 bases align to TRBD1. This CDR3 region has 14 residues. V shed 4 bases, J shed 5 bases, and the junction held 4 bases outside the gene matches. Germline V gene lookup returns CDR1 MDHEN and CDR2 SYDVKM. CDR3 in amino acids: CASSSGQKNEKLFF. The CDR3 DNA reads TGTGCCAGCAGTTCGGGACAGAAGAATGAAAAACTGTTTTTT.

The chain links TRBV19 to TRBJ2-5, with a tentative D call TRBD1 (7 bases). The germline gives CDR1 LNHDA, CDR2 SQIVND (reference sequence). Trimming took 5 bases from V and 1 from J, leaving 14 bases between them. This CDR3 region has 15 residues. DNA of the CDR3: TGTGCCAGTAGTGGCGCAGGGGGGTCCCAAGAGACCCAGTACTTC. Residues: CASSGAGGSQETQYF.

V usage is TRBV9 and J usage is TRBJ1-1; 7 bases fit TRBD1. CDR1 is SGDLS and CDR2 is YYNGEE in the germline V gene. The CDR3 loop spans 15 amino acids. V shed 4 bases, J shed 1 base, and the junction held 7 bases outside the gene matches. The CDR3 sequence is CASSILGQTNTEAFF. CDR3 DNA: TGTGCCAGCAGCATCTTGGGACAGACGAACACTGAAGCTTTCTTT.

The chain joins TRBV2 to TRBJ2-7; 13 positions agree with TRBD2. This CDR3 has 15 residues. Germline V gives CDR1 SNHLY, CDR2 FYNNEI. J was trimmed by 4 bases and V by 6 bases; bases with no gene match: 6. This CDR3 is CASRLAGGPGYEQYF. The CDR3 region has the DNA TGTGCCAGCAGACTAGCGGGAGGGCCGGGGTACGAGCAGTACTTC.

By frequency in the sample, this clone is large. The chain has TRBV28 and TRBJ2-2, with TRBD2 as a possible D gene (6 bases). V shed 5 bases and J shed 3 bases, with 10 bases lying between them. The germline gives CDR1 MDHEN, CDR2 SYDVKM. This CDR3 is 14 amino acids long. For the CDR3, the DNA is TGTGCCAGCAGTCCCGGAGGGCACACCGGGGAGCTGTTTTTT. Translating it yields CASSPGGHTGELFF.

The V gene is TRBV2, the J gene TRBJ2-1, with 13 bases fitting TRBD2. From germline, CDR1 is SNHLY and CDR2 FYNNEI. V lost 7 bases, J lost 6 bases, and 3 bases stayed unmatched. The CDR3 has 14 amino acids. CDR3 sequence: CASTGLAGVNEQFF. CDR3 in DNA: TGTGCCAGCACCGGACTAGCGGGAGTCAATGAGCAGTTCTTC.

Only a few counts were recorded for this clone. The V and J genes are TRBV7-3 and TRBJ2-7; tentatively, D is TRBD2 (6 bases). The germline gives CDR1 SGHTA, CDR2 FQGTGA. CDR3 length: 15 residues. Trimming left V 6 bases short and J 2 bases short, with 17 bases between. CDR3 DNA: TGTGCCAGCAGGCCGGTGTTCTGGGAGGCCTACGAGCAGTACTTC. Translation gives CASRPVFWEAYEQYF. Full variable domain (missing parts from reference TRBV7-3 and TRBJ2-7): GAGVSQTPSNKVTEKGKYVELRCDPISGHTALYWYRQSLGQGPEFLIYFQGTGAADDSGLPNDRFFAVRPEGSVSTLKIQRTERGDSAVYLCASRPVFWEAYEQYFGPGTRLTVT.

J is TRBJ2-7 and V is TRBV9; 7 nucleotides line up with TRBD2. The V gene's germline CDR1 is SGDLS and CDR2 YYNGEE. Trimming cost V 4 bases and J 5 bases; bases outside gene matches: 12. This CDR3 is 15 amino acids long. CDR3 residues: CASSTGSGKGDEQYF. Here the CDR3 DNA reads TGTGCCAGCAGCACCGGAAGCGGGAAAGGGGACGAGCAGTACTTC.

The chain has TRBV7-2 and TRBJ2-6; D is perhaps TRBD2 (6 bases). The CDR3 is made up of 17 amino acids. Looked up from germline, CDR1 is SGHTA and CDR2 is FQGNSA. Trimming pared 5 bases from V and 0 bases from J, leaving 14 bases between. CDR3 nucleotide sequence: TGTGCCAGCAGCCCGGGAGCAGCACTCTCTGGGGCCAACGTCCTGACTTTC. Translated: CASSPGAALSGANVLTF.

The rearrangement joins TRBV14 to TRBJ2-1, with unresolved D. Germline CDR1 is SGHDN and CDR2 is FVKESK. There are 13 residues in the CDR3. V was pared by 2 bases and J by 4 bases, with 6 bases between. In nucleotides, the CDR3 is TGTGCCAGCAGCCAACGCGTGTACAATGAGCAGTTCTTC. Its protein product is CASSQRVYNEQFF.

Worth noting for this clone: The same CDR3 also results from other DNA sequences found in this sample. The J gene is TRBJ1-5, the V gene TRBV2, with D possibly TRBD1 on 5 matching bases. Germline loops: CDR1 SNHLY, CDR2 FYNNEI. CDR3 length equals 17 residues. Trimming took off 0 bases at V and 0 bases at J, with 12 bases between the two ends. This CDR3 is CASSEAGRGYSNQPQHF. In nucleotides, the CDR3 is TGTGCCAGCAGTGAAGCCGGCCGGGGGTATAGCAATCAGCCCCAGCATTTT.

This CDR3 is CASSLAGLYNEQFF. The CDR3 DNA reads as TGTGCCAGCAGCTTGGCAGGACTATACAATGAGCAGTTCTTC. This chain joins TRBV5-4 and TRBJ2-1, with D perhaps TRBD2 (6 bases). Between the trimmed V and J ends, which lost 0 bases and 4 bases, there was a span of 8 bases. The CDR3 covers 14 residues. CDR1 and CDR2 from the germline V gene are SGHNT and YYREEE (reference sequence).

This chain joins TRBV7-3 and TRBJ1-1; 11 positions match TRBD1. Germline-derived CDR1 and CDR2 are SGHTA and FQGTGA. The CDR3 is made up of 12 amino acids. Trimming cost V 5 bases and J 8 bases; bases outside gene matches: 1. Here the CDR3 DNA reads TGTGCCAGCAGCGGGGACAGGGGGGAAGCTTTCTTT. This codes for CASSGDRGEAFF.

The rearrangement uses TRBV7-9 and TRBJ2-3, with D perhaps TRBD1 or TRBD2 (5 bases each). Germline assignment: CDR1 SEHNR and CDR2 FQNEAQ (reference sequence). The CDR3 extends over 17 amino acids. The germline V and J ends were trimmed by 5 bases and 0 bases, with 18 bases remaining between them. In DNA form, the CDR3 reads TGTGCCAGCAGCCATTTGAAGGGGAGCCTTAGCACAGATACGCAGTATTTT. Amino acid sequence: CASSHLKGSLSTDTQYF. The full variable domain, rest sourced from reference TRBV7-9 and TRBJ2-3, is DTGVSQNPRHKITKRGQNVTFRCDPISEHNRLYWYRQTLGQGPEFLTYFQNEAQLEKSRLLSDRFSAERPKGSFSTLEIQRTEQGDSAMYLCASSHLKGSLSTDTQYFGPGTRLTVL.

The chain uses TRBV28 and TRBJ1-2; 7 bases agree with TRBD1. The CDR3 spans 15 residues. Germline V CDR1 and CDR2: MDHEN, SYDVKM. V lost 6 bases and J lost 4; bases outside the gene matches: 11. CDR3 sequence reads: CASSTPHRGFYGYTF. For the CDR3, the DNA is TGTGCCAGCAGCACACCTCACAGGGGATTCTATGGCTACACCTTC.

The chain joins TRBV7-8 to TRBJ2-1; 11 bases map to TRBD2. V lost 3 bases, J lost 3 bases, and 10 bases stayed unmatched. The CDR3 sequence is 18 residues long. CDR1 SGHVS and CDR2 FQNEAQ come from the germline V gene. The chain's CDR3 is CASSFLPALAGVYNEQFF. As DNA, the CDR3 is TGTGCCAGCAGCTTTTTGCCGGCACTAGCGGGAGTCTACAATGAGCAGTTCTTC.

The gene calls are TRBV29-1 and TRBJ2-7, with a weak D call TRBD1 (5 bases). Germline V lookup: CDR1 SQVTM, CDR2 ANQGSEA. Trimming took 3 bases from V and 7 from J, leaving 16 bases between them. The CDR3 consists of 13 residues. The CDR3 spells CSVEGFGAVEQYF. CDR3 coding DNA: TGCAGCGTTGAGGGCTTTGGGGCGGTGGAGCAGTACTTC.

The chain links TRBV11-2 to TRBJ1-2; 8 bases fit TRBD1. The length of the CDR3 is 13 residues. Germline CDR1 and CDR2: SGHAT and FQNNGV. The V gene end was trimmed by 5 bases and the J gene end by 4 bases; junction bases not matched to a gene: 3. CDR3 coding DNA: TGTGCCAGCAGCAGGGACAGGCGCTATGGCTACACCTTC. Amino acids: CASSRDRRYGYTF.

This clone was seen a few times. J is TRBJ2-1 and V is TRBV6-5; 7 nucleotides align to TRBD1. The junction had 2 bases not matched to a gene; V was cut back by 0 bases and J by 3 bases. CDR3 size: 15 residues. Germline V gives CDR1 MNHEY, CDR2 SVGAGI. DNA of the CDR3: TGTGCCAGCAGTTACTCGGGGACAGACTACAATGAGCAGTTCTTC. Translation: CASSYSGTDYNEQFF.